The T cell receptor (beta chain) under discussion was sequenced for a study of CD8 T cells in ankylosing spondylitis. This clonotype has a handful of counts. Antigen: not known. V trimming: 5 bases; J trimming: 7 bases; junction bases outside the gene matches: 8. The CDR3 sequence is 15 residues long. Findings of the study overall: A TCR beta motif of about 8 highly homologous variants seemed to mark ankylosing spondylitis blood.

By quantitative 5'-RACE with molecular barcodes, the TCR beta libraries were made. TCRdb reprocessed the 5' RACE reads via MiXCR and lists one record per CDR3 protein. The sample contains 150,000 to 250,000 distinct CDR3 sequences, about 13% of which appear only once. This chain links TRBV12-3 or TRBV12-4 with TRBJ2-2; 9 bases are shared with TRBD1. The TCR sequence derives from a male donor with ankylosing spondylitis or in good health (not recorded which). Sequencing was performed on blood, either unsorted or a sorted T cell fraction (not recorded which). CDR3 DNA sequence: TGTGCCAGCAGTGAACAGGGGGCGATAGGCGGGGAGCTGTTTTTT. It specifies CASSEQGAIGGELFF.